This T cell receptor beta chain originates from a study of neurological immune-mediated disorders. Noted time point: technical triplicate 2. Germline V gene data show CDR1 as LNHDA and CDR2 as SQIVND (reference sequence). The CDR3 extends over 13 amino acids. V was trimmed by 5 bases and J by 4 bases, leaving 10 bases between them. 5'RACE with 10-nucleotide random UMIs generated the cDNA. Each sequencing run yielded over 170 million TCR-beta sequences from 15-18 subjects. Via MiXCR, TCRdb re-called the 5' RACE reads, giving one row per CDR3 protein. Of about 55,000 distinct CDR3 sequences listed, about 25% are singletons. There are many counts of this clonotype. Its antigen is not identified. The study's findings and limits: While HTLV-1-associated myelopathy showed the greatest TCR clonal expansion, multiple sclerosis showed the least, falling below healthy controls.

This TCR was recovered from a man in his 60s with HTLV-1-associated myelopathy (HAM/TSP). The V and J genes are TRBV19 and TRBJ2-3, with TRBD2 as a possible D gene (6 bases). Sequences were obtained from PBMCs. CDR3 coding DNA: TGTGCCAGTAGTCGGGTAGCGGCAGATACGCAGTATTTT. Its protein is CASSRVAADTQYF.